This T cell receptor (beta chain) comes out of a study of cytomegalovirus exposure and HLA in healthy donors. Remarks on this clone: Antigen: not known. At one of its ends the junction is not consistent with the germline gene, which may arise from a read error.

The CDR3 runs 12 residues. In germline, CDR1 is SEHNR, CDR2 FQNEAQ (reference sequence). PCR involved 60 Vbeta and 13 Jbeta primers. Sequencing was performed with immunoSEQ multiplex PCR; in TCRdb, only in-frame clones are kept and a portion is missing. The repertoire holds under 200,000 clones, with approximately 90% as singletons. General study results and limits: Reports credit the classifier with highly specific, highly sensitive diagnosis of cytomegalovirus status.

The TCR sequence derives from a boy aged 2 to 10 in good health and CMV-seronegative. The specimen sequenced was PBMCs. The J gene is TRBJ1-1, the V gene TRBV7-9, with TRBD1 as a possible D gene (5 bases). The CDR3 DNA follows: TGTTCCAGCAGCCCCCGGACACTTGAAGCTTTCTTT. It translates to CSSSPRTLEAFF.